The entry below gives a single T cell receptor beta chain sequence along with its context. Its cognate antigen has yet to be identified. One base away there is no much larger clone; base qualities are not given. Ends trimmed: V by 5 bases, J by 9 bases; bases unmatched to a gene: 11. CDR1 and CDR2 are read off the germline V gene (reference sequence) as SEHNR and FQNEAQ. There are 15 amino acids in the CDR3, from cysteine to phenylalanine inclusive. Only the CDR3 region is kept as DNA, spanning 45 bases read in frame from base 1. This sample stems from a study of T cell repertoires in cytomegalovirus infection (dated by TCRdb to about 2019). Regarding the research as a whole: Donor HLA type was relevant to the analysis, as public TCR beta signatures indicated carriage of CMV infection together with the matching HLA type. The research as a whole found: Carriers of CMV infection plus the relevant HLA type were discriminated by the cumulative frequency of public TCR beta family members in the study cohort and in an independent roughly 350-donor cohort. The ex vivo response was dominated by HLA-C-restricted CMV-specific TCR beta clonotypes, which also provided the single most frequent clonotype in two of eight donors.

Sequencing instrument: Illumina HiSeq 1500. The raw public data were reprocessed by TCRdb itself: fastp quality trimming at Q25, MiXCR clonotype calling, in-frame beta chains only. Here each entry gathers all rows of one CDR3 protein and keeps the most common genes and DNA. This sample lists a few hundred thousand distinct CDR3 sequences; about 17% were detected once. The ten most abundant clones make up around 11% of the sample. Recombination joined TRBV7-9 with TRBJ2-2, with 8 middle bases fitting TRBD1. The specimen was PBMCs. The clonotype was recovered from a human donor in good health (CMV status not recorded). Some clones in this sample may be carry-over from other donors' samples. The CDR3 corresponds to CASSVYRGTARELFF. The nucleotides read TGTGCCAGCAGCGTTTACAGGGGGACGGCGAGGGAGCTGTTTTTT.